Presented here are 24 T cell receptor beta chains from one specimen sequenced in a study of blood T cells in healthy people across ages. Primed by a sample-barcoded 5' primer and a J-beta primer mix, a second PCR proceeded for 7 to 11 cycles. Using its own MiXCR run on the 5' RACE reads, TCRdb lists one record per CDR3 protein. The sample comprises about 1,400,000 distinct CDR3 sequences, around 55% of which are singletons, and over 6.5% rests with the top ten. The sequencing sample was made of blood. Receptor source: a man aged 18 to 30 in good health.

This clonotype was recorded a few times. The rearrangement joins TRBV25-1 to TRBJ2-3; the D call may be TRBD1 or TRBD2 (6 bases each). Per the germline V gene, CDR1 is MGHDK and CDR2 is SYGVNS. The CDR3 has 17 amino acids. The germline V and J ends were trimmed by 2 bases and 4 bases, with 19 bases remaining between them. The CDR3 coding sequence is TGTGCCAGCAGTGAAACCAGCCCCGGAGGGGGTGCAGATACGCAGTATTTT. Translation gives CASSETSPGGGADTQYF. The full variable domain, rest sourced from reference TRBV25-1 and TRBJ2-3, is EADIYQTPRYLVIGTGKKITLECSQTMGHDKMYWYQQDPGMELHLIHYSYGVNSTEKGDLSSESTVSRIRTEHFPLTLESARPSHTSQYLCASSETSPGGGADTQYFGPGTRLTVL.

In nucleotides, the CDR3 is TGTGCCAGCCGTGGGAGTCTCACCGGGGAGCTGTTTTTT. This codes for CASRGSLTGELFF. The rearrangement links TRBV27 to TRBJ2-2, with D possibly TRBD2 on 5 matching bases. Trimming removed 8 bases from V and 4 bases from J, with 11 bases in between. The CDR3 runs 13 residues. The germline V gene encodes CDR1 MNHEY and CDR2 SMNVEV (reference sequence).

As regards this clonotype: The junction shows a germline mismatch at one end, possibly a read error. The chain's CDR3 is CASMQDIAKNTQYF. The DNA for the CDR3 is TGTGCCAGCATGCAGGACATAGCCAAAAACACTCAGTACTTC. This chain connects TRBV27 to TRBJ2-4, with D maybe TRBD1 (5 bases). The CDR3 is 14 residues long. Germline V CDR1 and CDR2: MNHEY, SMNVEV (reference sequence).

This clonotype was seen a few times. V usage is TRBV29-1 and J usage is TRBJ2-5, with TRBD1 identical over 11 bases. With the DNA end fitting TRBJ2-7 better, the J assignment may be wrong. This CDR3 spans 13 amino acids. CDR1 is SQVTM and CDR2 is ANQGSEA in the germline V gene. The CDR3 protein is CSVLGTGGYEQYF. CDR3 coding DNA: TGCAGCGTTCTTGGGACAGGGGGCTACGAGCAGTACTTC.

The J gene is TRBJ2-7, the V gene TRBV6-5, with 9 bases fitting TRBD1. Trimming took 8 bases from V and 7 from J; bases not matched to a gene: 12. Germline CDR1 MNHEY, CDR2 SVGAGI. The CDR3 spans 14 residues. The chain's CDR3 is CASAQQGAYNEQYF. CDR3 coding DNA: TGTGCCAGCGCTCAACAGGGGGCCTACAATGAGCAGTACTTC.

This clonotype has ten or more counts. The chain joins TRBV20-1 to TRBJ2-7; D remains unclear. The V end lost 6 bases, the J end lost 3 bases, and 21 bases lay between the germline ends. Germline loops: CDR1 DFQATT, CDR2 SNEGSKA (reference sequence). There are 15 residues in the CDR3. The CDR3, as DNA: TGCAGTGCAGCAGAGCCACCGGGTGATGTCTACGAGCAGTACTTC. This codes for CSAAEPPGDVYEQYF.

J is TRBJ2-2 and V is TRBV4-2; D might be TRBD1 or TRBD2, each matching 5 bases. V lost 0 bases and J lost 4, with 15 bases in between. Germline values: CDR1 LGHNA, CDR2 YNFKEQ. This CDR3 has 17 residues. This CDR3 reads CASSQDGWGYSTGELFF. CDR3 coding DNA: TGTGCCAGCAGCCAAGATGGCTGGGGGTATAGCACCGGGGAGCTGTTTTTT.

The rearrangement uses TRBV6-6 and TRBJ1-4, with D perhaps TRBD1 (5 bases). The V gene's germline CDR1 is MNHNY and CDR2 SVGAGI (reference sequence). Trimming shortened V by 1 base and J by 8 bases, and 14 bases separated the two germline ends. The CDR3 spans 15 residues. The DNA for the CDR3 is TGTGCCAGCAGTTACTTGGGCAGGGCCGAAGAAAAACTGTTTTTT. It specifies CASSYLGRAEEKLFF.

The rearrangement uses TRBV7-2 and TRBJ2-3, with 10 bases identical to TRBD2. The CDR3 runs 16 residues. CDR1 and CDR2 (germline): SGHTA, FQGNSA. V lost 3 bases and J lost 1; bases outside the gene matches: 4. The CDR3 loop reads CASSFRLAGGTDTQYF. Written as DNA, the CDR3 is TGTGCCAGCAGCTTTCGACTAGCGGGCGGCACAGATACGCAGTATTTT. Full variable domain (missing parts from reference TRBV7-2 and TRBJ2-3): GAGVSQSPSNKVTEKGKDVELRCDPISGHTALYWYRQSLGQGLEFLIYFQGNSAPDKSGLPSDRFSAERTGGSVSTLTIQRTQQEDSAVYLCASSFRLAGGTDTQYFGPGTRLTVL.

V usage is TRBV7-6 and J usage is TRBJ1-6; TRBD1 matches 7 bases. CDR3 length: 18 residues. V lost 2 bases to trimming and J lost 5 bases; unmatched junction nucleotides: 12. From germline, CDR1 is SGHVS and CDR2 FNYEAQ. The CDR3 nucleotides are TGTGCCAGCAGCTTACGGCCACCGGGACAGATGAATAATTCACCCCTCCACTTT. This sequence encodes CASSLRPPGQMNNSPLHF. Together with reference TRBV7-6 and TRBJ1-6, the CDR3 gives the full variable domain: GAGVSQSPRYKVTKRGQDVALRCDPISGHVSLYWYRQALGQGPEFLTYFNYEAQQDKSGLPNDRFSAERPEGSISTLTIQRTEQRDSAMYRCASSLRPPGQMNNSPLHFGNGTRLTVT.

The chain combines TRBV6-1 with TRBJ2-5; D is unresolved. The J call may be incorrect, as the DNA end agrees better with TRBJ2-7. There are 11 residues in the CDR3. CDR1 MNHNS and CDR2 SASEGT come from the germline V gene. The CDR3 DNA follows: TGTGCCAGCAGTGATCCCGTCGAGCAGTACTTC. Translating it yields CASSDPVEQYF.

The rearrangement joins TRBV5-1 to TRBJ2-5; D ambiguous. This CDR3 comprises 15 residues. From germline, CDR1 is SGHRS and CDR2 YFSETQ. Trimming took off 2 bases at V and 1 base at J, with 12 bases between the two ends. The CDR3 region is CASSFGQLVQETQYF. Written as DNA, the CDR3 is TGCGCCAGCAGCTTCGGCCAATTGGTCCAAGAGACCCAGTACTTC.

The chain links TRBV15 to TRBJ2-4, with D possibly being TRBD1 (6 bases). The closer fit of TRBJ2-5 to the DNA end suggests the J call may be wrong. The CDR3 runs to 16 residues. Germline V gene data show CDR1 as LNHNV and CDR2 as YYDKDF (reference sequence). The DNA of the CDR3 is TGTGCCACCAGCAGAGCAGGGGCCAGAGAGTTGGAGACCCAGTACTTC. This translates into CATSRAGARELETQYF.

This clonotype appeared many times. This rearrangement joins TRBV27 to TRBJ1-2; 9 bases are a match to TRBD1. This CDR3 is 13 amino acids long. Germline V gene lookup returns CDR1 MNHEY and CDR2 SMNVEV (reference sequence). The J segment lost 6 bases and the V segment lost 3 bases, leaving 2 bases of the junction unmatched. The CDR3, as DNA: TGTGCCAGCAGTTTGGACAGGGGAAATGGCTACACCTTC. This gives the protein CASSLDRGNGYTF.

The chain has TRBV28 and TRBJ1-6; no clear D gene. Trimming left V 3 bases short and J 7 bases short, with 10 bases between. From germline, CDR1 is MDHEN and CDR2 SYDVKM. The CDR3 extends over 14 amino acids. CDR3 protein: CASSLEQENSPLHF. The CDR3 region has the DNA TGTGCCAGCAGTTTGGAACAAGAAAATTCACCCCTCCACTTT.

In this sample, this clonotype turned up a few times. The gene calls are TRBV7-9 and TRBJ1-5; 10 bases match TRBD1. The CDR3 is 14 residues long. The germline V gene has CDR1 SEHNR and CDR2 FQNEAQ (reference sequence). The junction had 2 bases not matched to a gene; V was cut back by 4 bases and J by 5 bases. CDR3 nucleotide sequence: TGTGCCAGCAGCTGGGACAGGGGAGATCAGCCCCAGCATTTT. This codes for CASSWDRGDQPQHF.

This chain joins TRBV5-5 and TRBJ1-2; 8 nucleotides match TRBD1. V shed 2 bases and J 4 bases; nucleotides not matched to a gene: 4. Germline CDR1 SGHKS, CDR2 YYEKEE (reference sequence). CDR3 length: 14 residues. Written as DNA, the CDR3 is TGTGCCAGCAGCTTCGACAGGGGATTCTATGGCTACACCTTC. Its protein product is CASSFDRGFYGYTF. The whole variable domain, remainder taken from reference TRBV5-5 and TRBJ1-2, is DAGVTQSPTHLIKTRGQQVTLRCSPISGHKSVSWYQQVLGQGPQFIFQYYEKEERGRGNFPDRFSARQFPNYSSELNVNALLLGDSALYLCASSFDRGFYGYTFGSGTRLTVV.

The chain joins TRBV6-5 to TRBJ2-2; 11 nucleotides agree with TRBD1. V was pared by 6 bases and J by 5 bases, with 5 bases of the junction left unmatched. CDR1 is MNHEY and CDR2 is SVGAGI in the germline V gene. The CDR3 has 15 amino acids. The CDR3 loop reads CASSKDRGRTGELFF. For the CDR3, the DNA is TGTGCCAGCAGCAAGGACAGGGGGCGTACCGGGGAGCTGTTTTTT.

This clonotype turned up a few times. Its ends do not fully match the called genes, so a read error is possible. V is TRBV4-1 and J is TRBJ2-7; weak D call: TRBD1 (6 bases). The germline gives CDR1 MGHRA, CDR2 YSYEKL. This CDR3 is built from 17 residues. The DNA of the CDR3 is TGCGTCAGCAGCCAAGATGGCCCCTCGACAGGCACATACGAGCAGTACTTC. It codes for CVSSQDGPSTGTYEQYF.

This clonotype occurred a few times. J is TRBJ2-4 and V is TRBV12-3 or TRBV12-4; no reliable D call. The CDR3 contains 17 residues. Trimming took off 2 bases at V and 0 bases at J, with 14 bases between the two ends. The chain's CDR3 is CASSLRTFGVAKNIQYF. The CDR3 DNA reads as TGTGCCAGCAGTTTACGAACTTTTGGGGTAGCCAAAAACATTCAGTACTTC.

This clonotype was counted a few times. The J gene is TRBJ2-7, the V gene TRBV9, with D tentatively TRBD2 (6 bases). The J call may be in error: the DNA end matches TRBJ2-5 better. The CDR3 extends over 18 amino acids. Germline CDR1 is SGDLS and CDR2 is YYNGEE. This CDR3 reads CASSGRLASEGPEETQYF. The CDR3 nucleotides read TGTGCCAGCAGTGGTAGGTTGGCTAGCGAAGGACCTGAAGAGACCCAGTACTTC.

V gene TRBV20-1 combines with J gene TRBJ2-1; a possible D gene is TRBD2 (6 bases). Germline CDR1 is DFQATT and CDR2 is SNEGSKA (reference sequence). Trimming shortened V by 5 bases and J by 10 bases, and 12 bases separated the two germline ends. The CDR3 spans 11 residues. The CDR3 sequence: CSASGDWEQFF. CDR3 DNA sequence: TGCAGTGCTTCTGGGGACTGGGAGCAGTTCTTC.

V and J are TRBV7-2 and TRBJ1-2; no clear D. The CDR3 contains 14 residues. V dropped 5 bases and J dropped 9 bases, with 19 bases sitting between them. The germline gives CDR1 SGHTA, CDR2 FQGNSA. In DNA form, the CDR3 reads TGTGCCAGCAGCGTAGTGAGGGAAAGGAGAAGCTACACCTTC. The encoded protein is CASSVVRERRSYTF.

This clonotype showed up just a few times. The chain employs TRBV29-1 and TRBJ2-1; 7 nucleotides align to TRBD2. The CDR3 is made up of 16 amino acids. From germline, CDR1 is SQVTM and CDR2 ANQGSEA. Trimming removed 4 bases from V and 4 bases from J; junction bases left unmatched: 13. Here the CDR3 DNA reads TGCAGCGTTGGTCGTGGGGAGGGGCGCCGGTACAATGAGCAGTTCTTC. It yields the protein CSVGRGEGRRYNEQFF.